These 7 T cell receptor beta chains share one sample of origin, sequenced in a study of control samples from healthy donors and cancer patients. Sequencing was performed with immunoSEQ multiplex PCR; in TCRdb, only in-frame clones are kept and a portion is missing. There are approximately 170,000 clones in the sample; 85% to 90% occur only once, and 1.4% lies in the top ten. Sequences were obtained from blood. The receptor source for this set is a woman aged 45-59 years in good health.

The J gene is TRBJ1-2, the V gene TRBV7-2; D might be TRBD1 (5 bases). This CDR3 has 18 residues. V was clipped by 1 base and J by 4 bases, with 22 bases between them. The germline V gene encodes CDR1 SGHTA and CDR2 FQGNSA. The CDR3 is CASSLDVPTGATVYGYTF. CDR3 sequence (DNA): TGTGCCAGCAGCTTAGACGTTCCCACCGGGGCGACCGTCTATGGCTACACCTTC.

The chain is built from TRBV28 and TRBJ2-2; D possibly corresponds to TRBD1 (5 bases). Between the trimmed V and J ends, which lost 3 bases and 3 bases, there was a span of 8 bases. The CDR3 runs 14 residues. In germline, CDR1 is MDHEN, CDR2 SYDVKM. The CDR3 nucleotides are TGTGCCAGCAGTTTCCTCAGGGACACCGGGGAGCTGTTTTTT. Amino acid sequence: CASSFLRDTGELFF.

This clone occurred once. The gene calls are TRBV21-1 and TRBJ2-2; TRBD1, the table's D call, lacks a check against the DNA. TRBV21-1 is shown as a pseudogene. The CDR3 consists of 15 residues. CDR3: CASSKARPGGGELFF. The CDR3, as DNA: TGTGCCAGCAGCAAAGCTAGGCCAGGTGGCGGGGAGCTGTTTTTT.

The chain employs TRBV18 and TRBJ1-2; D is unresolved. Trimming took off 5 bases at V and 2 bases at J, with 9 bases between the two ends. This CDR3 has 13 residues. Germline V gene data show CDR1 as KGHSH and CDR2 as LQKENI. The CDR3 region has the DNA TGTGCCAGCTCAGAGTTGGAGAACTATGGCTACACCTTC. Translating it yields CASSELENYGYTF.

The chain links TRBV10-3 to TRBJ1-5, with unresolved D. The V gene lost 3 bases and the J gene lost 0 bases, with 15 bases spanning the gap. The CDR3 is 17 residues long. Germline loops: CDR1 ENHRY, CDR2 SYGVKD. The CDR3 sequence is CAISDTLTANSNQPQHF. The CDR3 DNA reads TGTGCCATCAGTGATACCCTAACAGCTAATAGCAATCAGCCCCAGCATTTT.

This clone was recorded a few times. V usage is TRBV27 and J usage is TRBJ1-2; D not resolved. V was cut by 4 bases and J by 0 bases, with 12 bases left in between. Germline V gene lookup returns CDR1 MNHEY and CDR2 SMNVEV (reference sequence). The CDR3 is 15 amino acids. CDR3 protein: CASSSYLTSNYGYTF. The CDR3 coding sequence is TGTGCCAGCAGTTCCTACTTGACCTCTAACTATGGCTACACCTTC.

The chain is built from TRBV5-1 and TRBJ2-2; D is undetermined. CDR3 length equals 15 residues. Germline values: CDR1 SGHRS, CDR2 YFSETQ. The V end was cut by 4 bases, the J end by 5 bases, with 15 bases between. This CDR3 is CASSPSGSRTGELFF. CDR3 bases: TGCGCCAGCAGCCCCTCGGGTTCGAGGACCGGGGAGCTGTTTTTT.